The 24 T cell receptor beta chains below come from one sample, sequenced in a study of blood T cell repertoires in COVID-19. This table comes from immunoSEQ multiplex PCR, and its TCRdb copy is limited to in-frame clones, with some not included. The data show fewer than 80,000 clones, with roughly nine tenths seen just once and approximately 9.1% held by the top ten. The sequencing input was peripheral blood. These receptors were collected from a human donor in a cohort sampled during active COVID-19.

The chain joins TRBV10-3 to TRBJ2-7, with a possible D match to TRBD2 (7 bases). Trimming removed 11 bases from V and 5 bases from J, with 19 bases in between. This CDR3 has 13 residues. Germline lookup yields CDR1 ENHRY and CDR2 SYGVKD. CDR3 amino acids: CALGRGALDEQYF. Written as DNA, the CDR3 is TGTGCCTTGGGCCGGGGGGCTTTGGACGAGCAGTACTTC.

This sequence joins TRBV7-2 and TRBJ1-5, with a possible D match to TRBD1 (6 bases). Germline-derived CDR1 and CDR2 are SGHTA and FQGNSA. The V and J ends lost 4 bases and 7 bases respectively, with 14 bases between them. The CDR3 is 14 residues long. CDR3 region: CASSSNRVRQPQHF. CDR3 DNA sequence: TGTGCCAGCAGCTCGAACAGGGTTAGGCAGCCCCAGCATTTT.

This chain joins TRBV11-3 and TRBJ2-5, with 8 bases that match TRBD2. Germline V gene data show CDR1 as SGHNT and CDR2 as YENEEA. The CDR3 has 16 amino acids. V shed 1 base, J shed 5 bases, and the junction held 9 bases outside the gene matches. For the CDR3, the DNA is TGTGCCAGCAGCTTAGGTCGGCGGGGGGCACGGGAGACCCAGTACTTC. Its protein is CASSLGRRGARETQYF.

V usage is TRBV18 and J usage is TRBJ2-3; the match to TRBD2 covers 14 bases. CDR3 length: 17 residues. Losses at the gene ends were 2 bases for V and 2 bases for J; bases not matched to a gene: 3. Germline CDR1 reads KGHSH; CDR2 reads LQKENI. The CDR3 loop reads CASSPGLAGGLTDTQYF. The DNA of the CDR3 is TGTGCCAGCTCACCAGGACTAGCGGGGGGCCTCACAGATACGCAGTATTTT.

CDR3 residues: CASSLPSAPYEQYF. Here the CDR3 DNA reads TGTGCCAGCAGCTTGCCGTCAGCGCCTTACGAGCAGTACTTC. V is TRBV5-4 and J is TRBJ2-7, with D hard to call. The CDR3 runs 14 residues. V lost 1 base to trimming and J lost 4 bases, with 12 bases between them. CDR1 and CDR2 (germline): SGHNT, YYREEE (reference sequence).

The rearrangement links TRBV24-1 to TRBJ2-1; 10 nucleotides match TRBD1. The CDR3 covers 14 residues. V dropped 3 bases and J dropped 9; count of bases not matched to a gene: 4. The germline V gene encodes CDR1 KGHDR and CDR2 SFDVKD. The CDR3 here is CATSDGTGDLEQFF. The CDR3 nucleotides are TGTGCCACCAGTGATGGGACAGGGGATCTTGAGCAGTTCTTC.

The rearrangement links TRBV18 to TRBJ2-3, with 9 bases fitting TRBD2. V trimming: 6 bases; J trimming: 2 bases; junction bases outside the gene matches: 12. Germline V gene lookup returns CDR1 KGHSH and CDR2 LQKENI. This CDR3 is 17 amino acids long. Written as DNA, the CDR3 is TGTGCCAGCTCCCCGCCCCTGGCTAGCGGGGACACAGATACGCAGTATTTT. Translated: CASSPPLASGDTDTQYF.

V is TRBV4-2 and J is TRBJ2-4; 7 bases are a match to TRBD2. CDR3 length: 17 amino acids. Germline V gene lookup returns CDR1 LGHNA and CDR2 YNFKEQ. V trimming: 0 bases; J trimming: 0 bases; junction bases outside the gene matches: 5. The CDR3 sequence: CASSQDPSGLAKNIQYF. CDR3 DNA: TGTGCCAGCAGCCAAGACCCTAGCGGACTAGCCAAAAACATTCAGTACTTC.

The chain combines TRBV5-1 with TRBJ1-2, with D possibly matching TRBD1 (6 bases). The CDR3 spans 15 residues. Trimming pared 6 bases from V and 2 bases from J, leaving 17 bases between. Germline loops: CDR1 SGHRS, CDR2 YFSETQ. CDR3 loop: CASKPWDKENYGYTF. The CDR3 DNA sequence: TGCGCCAGCAAGCCTTGGGACAAAGAAAACTATGGCTACACCTTC.

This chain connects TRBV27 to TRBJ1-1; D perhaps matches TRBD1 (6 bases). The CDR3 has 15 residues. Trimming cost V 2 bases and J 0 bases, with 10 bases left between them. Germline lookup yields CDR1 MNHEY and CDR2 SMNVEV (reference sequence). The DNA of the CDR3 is TGTGCCAGCAGTTTAAGGGGGATCCTGAACACTGAAGCTTTCTTT. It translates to CASSLRGILNTEAFF.

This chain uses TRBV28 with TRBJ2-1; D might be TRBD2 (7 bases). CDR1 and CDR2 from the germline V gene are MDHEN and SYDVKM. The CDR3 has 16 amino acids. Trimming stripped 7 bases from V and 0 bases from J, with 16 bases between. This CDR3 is CASKRGGGYSYNEQFF. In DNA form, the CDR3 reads TGTGCCAGCAAAAGGGGGGGTGGGTACTCCTACAATGAGCAGTTCTTC.

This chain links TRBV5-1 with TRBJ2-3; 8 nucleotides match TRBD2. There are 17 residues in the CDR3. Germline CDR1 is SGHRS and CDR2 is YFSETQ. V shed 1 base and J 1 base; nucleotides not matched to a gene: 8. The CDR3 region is CASSLNARGGRTDTQYF. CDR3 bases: TGCGCCAGCAGCTTGAACGCACGGGGGGGACGCACAGATACGCAGTATTTT.

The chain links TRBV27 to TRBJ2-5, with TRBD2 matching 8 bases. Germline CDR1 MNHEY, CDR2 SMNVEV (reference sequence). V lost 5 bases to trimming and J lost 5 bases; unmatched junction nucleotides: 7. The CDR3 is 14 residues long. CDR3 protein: CASSGTSTWETQYF. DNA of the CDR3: TGTGCCAGCAGTGGGACTAGTACCTGGGAGACCCAGTACTTC.

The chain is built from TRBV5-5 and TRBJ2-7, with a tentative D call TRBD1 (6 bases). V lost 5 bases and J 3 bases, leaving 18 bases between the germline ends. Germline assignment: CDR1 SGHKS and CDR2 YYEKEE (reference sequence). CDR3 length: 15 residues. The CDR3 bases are TGTGCCAGCAGTTATAGCAACAGGGCGGACTACGAGCAGTACTTC. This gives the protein CASSYSNRADYEQYF.

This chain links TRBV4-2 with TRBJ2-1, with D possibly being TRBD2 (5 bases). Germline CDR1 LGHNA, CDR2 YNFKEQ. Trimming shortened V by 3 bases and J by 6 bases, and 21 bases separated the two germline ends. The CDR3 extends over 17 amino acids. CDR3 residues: CASSHLLAGHALNEQFF. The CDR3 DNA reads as TGTGCCAGCAGCCACCTGCTGGCGGGTCACGCCCTCAATGAGCAGTTCTTC.

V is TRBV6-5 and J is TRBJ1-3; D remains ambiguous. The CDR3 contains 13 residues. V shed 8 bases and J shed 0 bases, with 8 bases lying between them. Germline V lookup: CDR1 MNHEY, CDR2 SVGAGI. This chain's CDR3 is CASAIDSGNTIYF. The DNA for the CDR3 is TGTGCCAGCGCTATAGACTCTGGAAACACCATATATTTT.

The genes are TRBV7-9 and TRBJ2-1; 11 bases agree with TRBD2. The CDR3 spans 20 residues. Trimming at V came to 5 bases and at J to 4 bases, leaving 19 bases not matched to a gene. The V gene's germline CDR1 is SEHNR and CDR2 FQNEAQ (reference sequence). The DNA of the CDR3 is TGTGCCAGCAGCATTCCCGTCATAATTAGCGGGGGGGATAATTACAATGAGCAGTTCTTC. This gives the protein CASSIPVIISGGDNYNEQFF.

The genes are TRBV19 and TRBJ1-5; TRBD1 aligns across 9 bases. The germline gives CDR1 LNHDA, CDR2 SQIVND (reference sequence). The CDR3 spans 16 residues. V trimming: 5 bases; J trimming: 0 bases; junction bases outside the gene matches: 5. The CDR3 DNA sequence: TGTGCCAGTAGTCGGGACAGGGATCCTAGCAATCAGCCCCAGCATTTT. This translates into CASSRDRDPSNQPQHF. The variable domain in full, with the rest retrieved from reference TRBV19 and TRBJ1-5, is DGGITQSPKYLFRKEGQNVTLSCEQNLNHDAMYWYRQDPGQGLRLIYYSQIVNDFQKGDIAEGYSVSREKKESFPLTVTSAQKNPTAFYLCASSRDRDPSNQPQHFGDGTRLSIL.

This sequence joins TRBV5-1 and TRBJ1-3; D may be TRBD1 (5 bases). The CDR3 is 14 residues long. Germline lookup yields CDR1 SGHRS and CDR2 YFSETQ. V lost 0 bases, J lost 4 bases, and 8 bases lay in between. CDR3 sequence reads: CASSLAGDGNTIYF. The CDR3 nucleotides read TGCGCCAGCAGCTTGGCGGGGGACGGAAACACCATATATTTT.

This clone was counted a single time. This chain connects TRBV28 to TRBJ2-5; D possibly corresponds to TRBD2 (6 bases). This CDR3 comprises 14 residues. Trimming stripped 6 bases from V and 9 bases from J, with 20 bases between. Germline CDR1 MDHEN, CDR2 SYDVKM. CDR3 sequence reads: CASRQPTPRGAQYF. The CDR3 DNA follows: TGTGCCAGCAGACAACCGACTCCACGCGGGGCCCAGTACTTC.

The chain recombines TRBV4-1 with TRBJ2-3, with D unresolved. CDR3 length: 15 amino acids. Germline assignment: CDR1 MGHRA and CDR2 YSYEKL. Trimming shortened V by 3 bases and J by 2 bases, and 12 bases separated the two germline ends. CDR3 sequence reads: CASSHPRLPTDTQYF. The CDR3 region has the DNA TGCGCCAGCAGCCACCCCCGACTCCCCACAGATACGCAGTATTTT.

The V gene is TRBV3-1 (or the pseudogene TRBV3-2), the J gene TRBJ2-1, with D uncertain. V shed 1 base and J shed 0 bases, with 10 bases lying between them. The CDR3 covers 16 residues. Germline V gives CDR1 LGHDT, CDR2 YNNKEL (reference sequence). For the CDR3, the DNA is TGTGCCAGCAGCCAAGCAGGTCTCGGCTCCTACAATGAGCAGTTCTTC. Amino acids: CASSQAGLGSYNEQFF.

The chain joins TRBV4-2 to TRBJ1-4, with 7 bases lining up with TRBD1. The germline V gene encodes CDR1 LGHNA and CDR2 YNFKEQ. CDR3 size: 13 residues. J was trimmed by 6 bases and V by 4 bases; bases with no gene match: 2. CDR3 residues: CASSLDRDEKLFF. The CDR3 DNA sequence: TGTGCCAGCAGCCTAGACAGGGATGAAAAACTGTTTTTT.

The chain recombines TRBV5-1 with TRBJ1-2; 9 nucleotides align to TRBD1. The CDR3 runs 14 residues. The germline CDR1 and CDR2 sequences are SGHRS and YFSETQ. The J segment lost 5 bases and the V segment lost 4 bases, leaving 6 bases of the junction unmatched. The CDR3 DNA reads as TGCGCCAGCAGCCCGGGACAGGGCTGGTATGGCTACACCTTC. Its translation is CASSPGQGWYGYTF.